Below are 27 T cell receptor beta chains sequenced from a single sample in a study of shared clonotypes between healthy human individuals. Produced via immunoSEQ multiplex PCR; TCRdb's table is partial and in-frame only. The sample holds fewer than 3 million clones, roughly 92% seen once. The source material was naive CD4+ T cells from PBMCs. The subset was: CD45RA+ positively selected. The source is a man younger than 35 in good health. Some clones in this sample may be carry-over from other donors' samples.

The V call is TRBV5-4, the J call TRBJ1-4; D possibly corresponds to TRBD1 (6 bases). Germline-derived CDR1 and CDR2 are SGHNT and YYREEE (reference sequence). The CDR3 has 17 residues. The V gene lost 4 bases and the J gene lost 7 bases, with 23 bases spanning the gap. CDR3 DNA: TGTGCCAGCAGCCGGCAGGGGCTCCAAGTGGCGGGTGAAAAACTGTTTTTT. Protein product: CASSRQGLQVAGEKLFF.

The rearrangement uses TRBV7-9 and TRBJ2-7, with a tentative D call TRBD1 (5 bases). V was cut by 1 base and J by 2 bases, with 9 bases left in between. The CDR3 covers 14 residues. Germline V lookup: CDR1 SEHNR, CDR2 FQNEAQ (reference sequence). The CDR3 sequence is CASSLGGRAYEQYF. In DNA form, the CDR3 reads TGTGCCAGCAGCTTAGGCGGCAGGGCCTACGAGCAGTACTTC.

The chain employs TRBV6-5 and TRBJ2-7; TRBD2 is a possible D gene (6 bases). Trimming removed 4 bases from V and 2 bases from J, with 12 bases in between. CDR1 is MNHEY, CDR2 SVGAGI, per germline. The CDR3 extends over 14 amino acids. The CDR3 sequence: CASSSGTATYEQYF. CDR3 in DNA: TGTGCCAGCAGTTCTGGGACTGCCACCTACGAGCAGTACTTC.

Comment on this clone: In the same sample, other DNA sequences code for this CDR3. This chain links TRBV19 with TRBJ1-2, with 7 bases fitting TRBD1. The junction had 5 bases not matched to a gene; V was cut back by 6 bases and J by 4 bases. Germline CDR1 reads LNHDA; CDR2 reads SQIVND (reference sequence). The CDR3 extends over 13 amino acids. DNA of the CDR3: TGTGCCAGTAGCCCGGGACAGACCTATGGCTACACCTTC. It yields the protein CASSPGQTYGYTF.

The chain combines TRBV7-2 with TRBJ1-1; D uncertain. The CDR3 consists of 15 residues. Germline CDR1 reads SGHTA; CDR2 reads FQGNSA. The V end was cut by 5 bases, the J end by 4 bases, with 17 bases between. The CDR3 region has the DNA TGTGCCAGCAGCCCCAGTGAAGGGAGTTCCACTGAAGCTTTCTTT. Translation: CASSPSEGSSTEAFF.

This clone was picked up one time. This chain uses TRBV2 with TRBJ2-7, with 10 bases identical to TRBD2. Germline CDR1 SNHLY, CDR2 FYNNEI. J gave up 6 bases and V 9 bases, and 20 bases lay outside the gene matches. There are 17 residues in the CDR3. The CDR3 sequence: CASTPFRPGTSAPEQYF. DNA for the CDR3: TGTGCCAGTACCCCTTTTAGACCCGGGACTAGCGCCCCCGAGCAGTACTTC.

Note on this clone: Other nucleotide sequences from this sample produce the same CDR3. The rearrangement uses TRBV7-6 and TRBJ2-5, with D unresolved. Germline lookup yields CDR1 SGHVS and CDR2 FNYEAQ. The V and J ends lost 1 base and 2 bases respectively, with 2 bases between them. The length of the CDR3 is 12 residues. In nucleotides, the CDR3 is TGTGCCAGCAGCTTAGGACAAGAGACCCAGTACTTC. Its protein is CASSLGQETQYF.

V is TRBV9 and J is TRBJ1-1; D is unclear. Trimming removed 5 bases at V and 0 bases at J, with 11 bases between. Per germline, CDR1 SGDLS and CDR2 YYNGEE. The CDR3 totals 14 residues. The CDR3, as DNA: TGTGCCAGCAGGGACCCTATTCTGAACACTGAAGCTTTCTTT. Amino acid sequence: CASRDPILNTEAFF.

The genes are TRBV6-1 and TRBJ2-7; 7 nucleotides line up with TRBD1. In germline, CDR1 is MNHNS, CDR2 SASEGT. This CDR3 is built from 14 residues. V shed 7 bases and J 1 base; nucleotides not matched to a gene: 7. The DNA for the CDR3 is TGTGCCAGCACCAGGACAGGAAGGTCCTACGAGCAGTACTTC. Encoded protein: CASTRTGRSYEQYF.

The chain carries TRBV6-1 and TRBJ1-2, with D unclear. Looked up from germline, CDR1 is MNHNS and CDR2 is SASEGT. This CDR3 has 13 amino acids. Deletions cut 2 bases from V and 8 bases from J, with 12 bases between. CDR3 nucleotides: TGTGCCAGCAGTGAAATCCGCAGGTCCGGCTACACCTTC. Residues: CASSEIRRSGYTF.

The genes are TRBV10-1 and TRBJ2-5; D gene ambiguous. Germline CDR1 is WNHNN and CDR2 is SYGVQD (reference sequence). With 0 bases removed from V and 0 bases from J, the gap between germline ends came to 5 bases. This CDR3 contains 14 residues. CDR3: CASSESGNQETQYF. The CDR3 nucleotides read TGCGCCAGCAGTGAGTCGGGGAACCAAGAGACCCAGTACTTC.

The rearrangement uses TRBV5-6 and TRBJ1-2, with TRBD1 identical over 10 bases. CDR3 size: 15 residues. Germline V gene data show CDR1 as SGHDT and CDR2 as YYEEEE. With 2 bases clipped from V and 8 bases from J, the junction kept 9 bases outside the gene matches. Written as DNA, the CDR3 is TGTGCCAGCAGCTTACTTCGACAGGGGGCTAAGGGCTACACCTTC. Protein: CASSLLRQGAKGYTF.

The chain combines TRBV6-1 with TRBJ1-2, with D possibly TRBD1 on 5 matching bases. The CDR3 has 13 amino acids. V lost 7 bases and J 8 bases, leaving 17 bases between the germline ends. Germline CDR1 MNHNS, CDR2 SASEGT. DNA for the CDR3: TGTGCCAGCACCGAGGGGAGATTTGGCGGCTACACCTTC. Encoded protein: CASTEGRFGGYTF.

V is TRBV4-3 and J is TRBJ1-4, with no clear D. Germline CDR1 reads LGHNA; CDR2 reads YSLEER. There are 14 residues in the CDR3. The ends were cut back, 0 bases at V and 7 bases at J, with 9 bases in the middle. The CDR3 coding sequence is TGCGCCAGCAGCCAAGATCCGTCGAGTGAAAAACTGTTTTTT. It encodes CASSQDPSSEKLFF.

In DNA, the CDR3 is TGCGCCAGCAGCTTTAGACAGGGCAACTACAATGAGCAGTTCTTC. Encoded protein: CASSFRQGNYNEQFF. This rearrangement joins TRBV5-1 to TRBJ2-1; TRBD1 matches at 7 bases. The CDR3 loop spans 15 amino acids. The ends lost 2 bases at V and 3 bases at J; junction bases unmatched: 5. CDR1 and CDR2 (germline): SGHRS, YFSETQ.

The CDR3 region has the DNA TGCGCCAGCGGCACTTTGGACACAGGGGGAGAGACCCAGTACTTC. It encodes CASGTLDTGGETQYF. V gene TRBV5-1 combines with J gene TRBJ2-5; TRBD1 matches at 8 bases. The CDR3 has 15 amino acids. The germline CDR1 and CDR2 sequences are SGHRS and YFSETQ. V lost 7 bases to trimming and J lost 4 bases; unmatched junction nucleotides: 12. Based on the CDR3 plus reference TRBV5-1 and TRBJ2-5, the full variable domain is KAGVTQTPRYLIKTRGQQVTLSCSPISGHRSVSWYQQTPGQGLQFLFEYFSETQRNKGNFPGRFSGRQFSNSRSEMNVSTLELGDSALYLCASGTLDTGGETQYFGPGTRLLVL.

The CDR3 DNA is TGTGCCAGCTCACGGAGGGACAGCAACTATGGCTACACCTTC. Translated: CASSRRDSNYGYTF. The chain has TRBV18 and TRBJ1-2; TRBD1 agrees at 7 bases. Germline V CDR1 and CDR2: KGHSH, LQKENI. The ends lost 4 bases at V and 2 bases at J; junction bases unmatched: 4. The CDR3 length is 14 residues.

The chain has TRBV5-1 and TRBJ2-1; TRBD2 aligns across 11 bases. The V gene end was trimmed by 9 bases and the J gene end by 9 bases; junction bases not matched to a gene: 14. Per the germline V gene, CDR1 is SGHRS and CDR2 is YFSETQ. The CDR3 totals 15 residues. CDR3 loop: CATQEVAGGPGEQFF. CDR3 DNA: TGCGCCACTCAGGAGGTAGCGGGAGGGCCGGGTGAGCAGTTCTTC.

The chain carries TRBV7-2 and TRBJ1-2; 9 bases line up with TRBD1. Germline V gives CDR1 SGHTA, CDR2 FQGNSA. Trimming removed 5 bases from V and 5 bases from J; junction bases left unmatched: 6. This CDR3 region has 14 residues. CDR3 bases: TGTGCCAGCAGCCCAGGGACAGGGATATATGGCTACACCTTC. It is translated as CASSPGTGIYGYTF.

Comment on this clone: Other nucleotide sequences in the sample specify the same CDR3. V usage is TRBV28 and J usage is TRBJ2-1; D is tentatively TRBD1 or TRBD2 (5 bases each). The ends were cut back, 2 bases at V and 4 bases at J, with 15 bases in the middle. The CDR3 spans 16 residues. Germline V gene data show CDR1 as MDHEN and CDR2 as SYDVKM. CDR3 bases: TGTGCCAGCAGTTTACTTGGGGGAGTTAGTTACAATGAGCAGTTCTTC. This codes for CASSLLGGVSYNEQFF.

This chain joins TRBV5-1 and TRBJ1-4; a weak D match, TRBD1 (6 bases). The CDR3 loop spans 14 amino acids. The V and J ends lost 5 bases and 7 bases respectively, with 15 bases between them. The V gene's germline CDR1 is SGHRS and CDR2 YFSETQ. As DNA, the CDR3 is TGCGCCAGCAGACCCGGGAGGGGGGCTGAAAAACTGTTTTTT. Its protein is CASRPGRGAEKLFF.

This sequence joins TRBV6-1 and TRBJ1-2; possibly TRBD1 for D (6 bases). The CDR3 extends over 14 amino acids. V dropped 3 bases and J dropped 2 bases, with 10 bases sitting between them. The germline CDR1 and CDR2 sequences are MNHNS and SASEGT. The CDR3 is CASSDPGQNYGYTF. In nucleotides, the CDR3 is TGTGCCAGCAGTGACCCAGGACAGAACTATGGCTACACCTTC.

This rearrangement joins TRBV6-5 to TRBJ2-5; no clear D. The CDR3 consists of 14 residues. The V gene's germline CDR1 is MNHEY and CDR2 SVGAGI. Trimming pared 1 base from V and 2 bases from J, leaving 8 bases between. DNA of the CDR3: TGTGCCAGCAGTTACTGGAGTGGGCAAGAGACCCAGTACTTC. Protein: CASSYWSGQETQYF.

This clone is a singleton in its sample. The rearrangement uses TRBV11-3 and TRBJ2-2; D remains ambiguous. There are 13 residues in the CDR3. V lost 5 bases, J lost 6 bases, and 10 bases lay in between. CDR1 and CDR2 from the germline V gene are SGHNT and YENEEA. The CDR3 nucleotides read TGTGCCAGCAGCCGACACAGCCCCGGGGAGCTGTTTTTT. Protein sequence: CASSRHSPGELFF.

V gene TRBV19 combines with J gene TRBJ2-7, with 8 bases aligning to TRBD2. Looked up from germline, CDR1 is LNHDA and CDR2 is SQIVND (reference sequence). The CDR3 consists of 13 residues. The junction had 5 bases not matched to a gene; V was cut back by 7 bases and J by 3 bases. The CDR3 sequence is CASTGTRSYEQYF. The CDR3 DNA reads TGTGCCAGTACCGGGACTAGAAGCTACGAGCAGTACTTC.

The J gene is TRBJ2-7, the V gene TRBV28; perhaps TRBD2 as D (6 bases). The CDR3 spans 15 residues. Trimming shortened V by 6 bases and J by 0 bases, and 15 bases separated the two germline ends. In germline, CDR1 is MDHEN, CDR2 SYDVKM. Written as DNA, the CDR3 is TGTGCCAGCAGCATTGGCGGGGAGAGCTCCTACGAGCAGTACTTC. It yields the protein CASSIGGESSYEQYF.

This chain connects TRBV5-1 to TRBJ1-6; D unresolved. This CDR3 is 14 amino acids long. Trimming left V 5 bases short and J 7 bases short, with 13 bases between. Per the germline V gene, CDR1 is SGHRS and CDR2 is YFSETQ. CDR3 in DNA: TGCGCCAGCAGTCTGACATACGGGAATTCACCCCTCCACTTT. It specifies CASSLTYGNSPLHF.